Presented here are 24 T cell receptor beta chains from one specimen sequenced in a study of liver allograft versus peripheral blood T cells. Turning to the study itself: Comparative analysis was performed on T cell receptor repertoires from transplanted livers and from recipients' peripheral blood.

MiXCR was run by TCRdb on the reads, yielding one entry per CDR3 protein. The data show some 2,700 distinct CDR3 sequences, with about 15% seen just once and approximately 24% held by the top ten. These receptors were collected from a human patient who had a liver transplant. Some of these T cells may belong to the graft donor.

The chain carries TRBV5-5 and TRBJ2-7; no reliable D call. Germline V gene data show CDR1 as SGHKS and CDR2 as YYEKEE (reference sequence). The CDR3 length is 12 residues. V dropped 2 bases and J dropped 0 bases, with 3 bases sitting between them. Written as DNA, the CDR3 is TGTGCCAGCAGCTTAATCTCCTACGAGCAGTACTTC. Translating it yields CASSLISYEQYF.

This clonotype is categorized as medium-sized. The rearrangement uses TRBV27 and TRBJ2-4; 7 bases are shared with TRBD2. The CDR3 extends over 16 amino acids. Looked up from germline, CDR1 is MNHEY and CDR2 is SMNVEV (reference sequence). J gave up 5 bases and V 2 bases, and 9 bases lay outside the gene matches. For the CDR3, the DNA is TGTGCCAGCAGTTTAGTGAGGAATGCGGGGGAAAACATTCAGTACTTC. Translation: CASSLVRNAGENIQYF.

This clonotype was seen ten or more times. V gene TRBV9 combines with J gene TRBJ2-1; 8 bases align to TRBD2. Per the germline V gene, CDR1 is SGDLS and CDR2 is YYNGEE. V dropped 1 base and J dropped 6; count of bases not matched to a gene: 3. The CDR3 totals 14 residues. The DNA of the CDR3 is TGTGCCAGCAGCGTATTCGGGGGGGGCAATGAGCAGTTCTTC. Translated, it gives CASSVFGGGNEQFF.

In its sample, this clonotype is medium-sized. This chain uses TRBV7-9 with TRBJ2-2; D is ambiguous. V lost 4 bases and J lost 1, with 4 bases in between. The CDR3 consists of 13 residues. CDR1 SEHNR and CDR2 FQNEAQ come from the germline V gene (reference sequence). CDR3 loop: CASSWKNTGELFF. CDR3 DNA: TGTGCCAGCAGCTGGAAGAACACCGGGGAGCTGTTTTTT.

With regard to this clonotype: It differs at one base from a far larger clone, so likely a read error. This sequence joins TRBV6-1 and TRBJ1-2, with TRBD1 as a possible D gene (5 bases). Between the trimmed V and J ends, which lost 5 bases and 1 base, there was a span of 14 bases. The CDR3 totals 15 residues. The germline V gene encodes CDR1 MNHNS and CDR2 SASEGT. The CDR3: CASSYSPTDNYGYTF. Written as DNA, the CDR3 is TGTGCCAGCAGTTACTCCCCGACAGATAACTATGGCTACACCTTC.

By sample share, this clonotype is medium-sized. The chain couples TRBV6-1 to TRBJ1-5; D is possibly TRBD1 (6 bases). The CDR3 consists of 16 residues. V dropped 2 bases and J dropped 2 bases, with 13 bases sitting between them. CDR1 MNHNS and CDR2 SASEGT come from the germline V gene. The CDR3, as DNA: TGTGCCAGCAGTGAAACGGGGGGGGCTGGCAATCAGCCCCAGCATTTT. Encoded protein: CASSETGGAGNQPQHF.

Details on this clonotype: With only one base between it and a far larger clone, this is likely a read error. The genes are TRBV10-3 and TRBJ2-2; maybe TRBD2 (6 bases). This CDR3 is 12 amino acids long. Germline V lookup: CDR1 ENHRY, CDR2 SYGVKD. The CDR3 coding sequence is TGTGCCACCCATTTTGGCGCCGGGGAGGTGTTTTTT. Protein: CATHFGAGEVFF.

This clonotype is medium-sized (0.01 to 0.1%). The rearrangement links TRBV6-1 to TRBJ2-5; 9 positions agree with TRBD1. The CDR3 has 15 residues. Germline V CDR1 and CDR2: MNHNS, SASEGT. With 7 bases clipped from V and 5 bases from J, the junction kept 11 bases outside the gene matches. The DNA of the CDR3 is TGTGCCAGCACCCTCTCGGGACAGGGCGAGGAGACCCAGTACTTC. Amino acid sequence: CASTLSGQGEETQYF.

This chain links TRBV6-6 with TRBJ2-1; 11 positions agree with TRBD2. Unmatched junction bases numbered 13, after V lost 11 bases and J lost 4 bases. CDR1 MNHNY and CDR2 SVGAGI come from the germline V gene (reference sequence). The CDR3 is 16 residues long. The CDR3 reads CASSGVAGGLYNEQFF. The CDR3 DNA follows: TGTGCCTCCTCGGGGGTAGCGGGGGGGCTATACAATGAGCAGTTCTTC.

In its sample, this clonotype is medium-sized (0.01 to 0.1%). This sequence joins TRBV24-1 and TRBJ2-7; D gene ambiguous. Germline lookup yields CDR1 KGHDR and CDR2 SFDVKD. V dropped 5 bases and J dropped 4 bases, with 5 bases sitting between them. The CDR3 is made up of 11 amino acids. The CDR3 protein is CATSGGYEQYF. CDR3 sequence (DNA): TGTGCCACCAGTGGCGGATACGAGCAGTACTTC.

This clonotype is medium-sized by share. The chain couples TRBV27 to TRBJ1-1, with D hard to call. Germline CDR1 and CDR2: MNHEY and SMNVEV (reference sequence). The CDR3 runs to 13 residues. V gave up 5 bases and J gave up 2 bases, with 9 bases separating them. The DNA of the CDR3 is TGTGCCAGCAGTGTTCAGGTAAACACTGAAGCTTTCTTT. It translates to CASSVQVNTEAFF.

This clonotype was recorded many times. The chain is built from TRBV5-6 and TRBJ2-4; 7 bases line up with TRBD1. Germline lookup yields CDR1 SGHDT and CDR2 YYEEEE. This CDR3 is built from 18 residues. V lost 3 bases to trimming and J lost 0 bases; unmatched junction nucleotides: 12. The CDR3: CASSSGVRQGVAKNIQYF. CDR3 DNA: TGTGCCAGCAGCTCAGGGGTGAGGCAGGGGGTAGCCAAAAACATTCAGTACTTC. Variable domain in full (rest from reference TRBV5-6 and TRBJ2-4): DAGVTQSPTHLIKTRGQQVTLRCSPKSGHDTVSWYQQALGQGPQFIFQYYEEEERQRGNFPDRFSGHQFPNYSSELNVNALLLGDSALYLCASSSGVRQGVAKNIQYFGAGTRLSVL.

Ten or more counts support this clonotype. This chain connects TRBV6-2 or TRBV6-3 to TRBJ2-7; TRBD2 might be the D (5 bases). Germline CDR1 and CDR2: MNHEY and SVGEGT. Trimming removed 0 bases from V and 2 bases from J, with 17 bases in between. The CDR3 length is 17 residues. The CDR3 spells CASSYSELAQRAYEQYF. The CDR3 region has the DNA TGTGCCAGCAGTTACTCTGAGCTAGCACAGAGAGCCTACGAGCAGTACTTC.

Many counts were recorded for this clonotype. The gene calls are TRBV12-3 or TRBV12-4 and TRBJ2-1; D unclear. Trimming took off 7 bases at V and 4 bases at J, with 8 bases between the two ends. The CDR3 consists of 12 residues. The CDR3 DNA reads as TGTGCCAGCAACGACGGTTACAATGAGCAGTTCTTC. Protein: CASNDGYNEQFF.

By frequency in the sample, this clonotype is medium-sized. The rearrangement uses TRBV5-6 and TRBJ1-1; 8 bases fit TRBD1. CDR1 and CDR2 from the germline V gene are SGHDT and YYEEEE. V lost 0 bases and J lost 6; bases outside the gene matches: 7. The length of the CDR3 is 15 residues. CDR3 in DNA: TGTGCCAGCAGCTTGGAGTGGACAGGGAATTCTGAAGCTTTCTTT. The encoded protein is CASSLEWTGNSEAFF.

This clonotype rates as medium-sized. The chain couples TRBV5-1 to TRBJ2-6; D may correspond to TRBD1 or TRBD2 (5 bases each). Trimming removed 6 bases from V and 0 bases from J, with 16 bases in between. The CDR3 contains 17 residues. Germline CDR1 reads SGHRS; CDR2 reads YFSETQ. CDR3 DNA: TGCGCCAGCACACGGGACGGCTACGACTCTGGGGCCAACGTCCTGACTTTC. It codes for CASTRDGYDSGANVLTF.

For this clonotype: A far bigger clonotype differs at one base, so this is likely a read error. This chain joins TRBV9 and TRBJ2-2; 12 positions agree with TRBD1. The CDR3 totals 18 residues. Germline CDR1 is SGDLS and CDR2 is YYNGEE. The junction had 10 bases not matched to a gene; V was cut back by 3 bases and J by 4 bases. The CDR3 is CASSAPGQGAKITGELFF. CDR3 nucleotide sequence: TGTGCCAGCAGCGCCCCGGGACAGGGGGCGAAGATCACCGGGGAGCTGTTTTTT.

This clonotype has a count of ten or more. The rearrangement uses TRBV12-3 or TRBV12-4 and TRBJ2-2; 8 positions agree with TRBD1. The J segment lost 6 bases and the V segment lost 6 bases, leaving 6 bases of the junction unmatched. CDR3 length equals 14 residues. In DNA, the CDR3 is TGTGCCAGCAGCCCGGGACAGGCGGCCGGGGAGCTGTTTTTT. This sequence encodes CASSPGQAAGELFF.

V gene TRBV11-2 combines with J gene TRBJ1-3; a possible D gene is TRBD1 (5 bases). The CDR3 is 16 amino acids. Trimming pared 1 base from V and 2 bases from J, leaving 12 bases between. CDR1 and CDR2 from the germline V gene are SGHAT and FQNNGV. CDR3 in amino acids: CASSLGQGRAGNTIYF. DNA of the CDR3: TGTGCCAGCAGCTTAGGGCAGGGTAGGGCTGGAAACACCATATATTTT.

By share, this clonotype ranks as medium-sized. This chain connects TRBV6-5 to TRBJ1-1; TRBD1 matches at 8 bases. Per the germline V gene, CDR1 is MNHEY and CDR2 is SVGAGI. This CDR3 spans 19 amino acids. With 0 bases clipped from V and 4 bases from J, the junction kept 16 bases outside the gene matches. The CDR3 DNA reads TGTGCCAGCAGTTACTCGAGTAAGCAGGGGGCTAATTTTGGCACTGAAGCTTTCTTT. Amino acids: CASSYSSKQGANFGTEAFF.

Of note for this clonotype: An end of the junction does not agree with germline; a read error may underlie this. The chain combines TRBV29-1 with TRBJ2-3; possibly TRBD2 for D (5 bases). Germline values: CDR1 SQVTM, CDR2 ANQGSEA. The CDR3 has 13 amino acids. This CDR3 is CIVDGERSETQYF. In nucleotides, the CDR3 is TGCATCGTTGACGGGGAGAGGTCAGAGACGCAGTATTTT.

The rearrangement links TRBV6-6 to TRBJ1-2; D is undetermined. The germline CDR1 and CDR2 sequences are MNHNY and SVGAGI (reference sequence). This CDR3 comprises 14 residues. The V and J ends lost 5 bases and 8 bases respectively, with 18 bases between them. The CDR3 reads CASSEMSGRAGYTF. The CDR3 DNA follows: TGTGCCAGCAGTGAAATGAGCGGGAGGGCCGGCTACACCTTC.

By sample fraction, this clonotype is medium-sized (0.01 to 0.1%). V is TRBV29-1 and J is TRBJ2-3, with 8 bases lining up with TRBD1. Germline V gene lookup returns CDR1 SQVTM and CDR2 ANQGSEA. Trimming removed 6 bases from V and 0 bases from J; junction bases left unmatched: 2. The CDR3 has 13 amino acids. CDR3 loop: CSVRTGSTDTQYF. For the CDR3, the DNA is TGCAGCGTGCGGACAGGGAGCACAGATACGCAGTATTTT.

By sample fraction, this clonotype is large. The chain joins TRBV9 to TRBJ1-2; D may be TRBD1 (6 bases). The CDR3 has 14 residues. Trimming took 3 bases from V and 8 from J, leaving 17 bases between them. The germline gives CDR1 SGDLS, CDR2 YYNGEE. CDR3 bases: TGTGCCAGCAGCGCCCGCACAGGGTTGGACGGCTACACCTTC. Protein: CASSARTGLDGYTF. Combining the CDR3 with reference TRBV9 and TRBJ1-2 gives the whole variable domain DSGVTQTPKHLITATGQRVTLRCSPRSGDLSVYWYQQSLDQGLQFLIQYYNGEERAKGNILERFSAQQFPDLHSELNLSSLELGDSALYFCASSARTGLDGYTFGSGTRLTVV.